The clone carrying this T cell receptor beta chain appeared a single time. Trimming removed 2 bases from V and 3 bases from J; junction bases left unmatched: 12. Germline loops: CDR1 LGHDT, CDR2 YNNKEL (reference sequence). There are 18 residues in the CDR3. In the original processing: Estimates of nucleated cell counts were drawn from the amplification of reference gene primers. The assay was immunoSEQ multiplex PCR, and TCRdb's table has in-frame clones only and misses some. V and J calls and clone size come straight from that table; D and trimming were deduced from the DNA. The table shows around 260,000 clones, with 80% to 90% occurring only once. The data are from a study of blood T cell repertoires in COVID-19. Study-wide context: Samples representing acute and convalescent COVID-19 were sourced from the United States, Italy and Spain.

This clonotype was obtained from a man aged 25 to 45 with active or convalescent COVID-19. The source material was peripheral blood. The chain carries TRBV3-1 (or the pseudogene TRBV3-2) and TRBJ2-7; 11 bases match TRBD2. The CDR3 spells CASSQSTLIAGGLYEQYF. In DNA, the CDR3 is TGTGCCAGCAGCCAATCTACCCTAATAGCGGGGGGGCTCTACGAGCAGTACTTC.